This entry lists 28 T cell receptor beta chains sequenced from one sample in a study of T cell responses to AZD1222 COVID-19 vaccine. Assay: immunoSEQ multiplex PCR; the TCRdb copy retains only in-frame clones and omits some. The table has some 180,000 clones, 91% seen once. The source material was peripheral blood, sampled 28 days after the second AZD1222 dose. All receptors derive from an adult who received the AZD1222 COVID-19 vaccine.

This chain links TRBV18 with TRBJ2-1; D might be TRBD2 (5 bases). V lost 6 bases, J lost 7 bases, and 19 bases lay in between. CDR1 and CDR2 from the germline V gene are KGHSH and LQKENI. There are 15 residues in the CDR3. The CDR3 protein is CASSRTAGTPNEQFF. The DNA for the CDR3 is TGTGCCAGCTCTCGTACGGCGGGTACCCCTAATGAGCAGTTCTTC.

The chain employs TRBV11-1 and TRBJ2-1; TRBD1 matches 7 bases. Trimming at V came to 7 bases and at J to 5 bases, leaving 11 bases not matched to a gene. The CDR3 consists of 15 residues. CDR1 is SGHAT, CDR2 FQDESV, per germline (reference sequence). CDR3 region: CASTIPGQLNNEQFF. The CDR3 region has the DNA TGTGCCAGCACCATCCCGGGACAGTTAAACAATGAGCAGTTCTTC.

This chain's CDR3 is CASRSDRGFGYEQYF. CDR3 DNA sequence: TGTGCCAGCAGGAGCGACAGGGGGTTTGGCTACGAGCAGTACTTC. This chain uses TRBV6-5 with TRBJ2-7; 9 positions match TRBD1. This CDR3 comprises 15 residues. In germline, CDR1 is MNHEY, CDR2 SVGAGI. V lost 6 bases, J lost 3 bases, and 9 bases stayed unmatched.

The V gene is TRBV27, the J gene TRBJ1-2; D not certain. The CDR3 covers 13 residues. Looked up from germline, CDR1 is MNHEY and CDR2 is SMNVEV (reference sequence). Trimming left V 1 base short and J 8 bases short, with 11 bases between. The CDR3 DNA is TGTGCCAGCAGTTTATTCGGTGGGGAGGGCTACACCTTC. Its protein is CASSLFGGEGYTF.

The chain uses TRBV30 and TRBJ1-4; D is unclear. Trimming shortened V by 4 bases and J by 0 bases, and 6 bases separated the two germline ends. This CDR3 comprises 13 residues. Germline CDR1 is GTSNPN and CDR2 is SVGIG (reference sequence). CDR3 bases: TGTGCCTGGAACAGAGCAACTAATGAAAAACTGTTTTTT. This sequence encodes CAWNRATNEKLFF.

V gene TRBV14 combines with J gene TRBJ1-2; tentative D call: TRBD1 (5 bases). V was shortened by 0 bases and J by 4 bases, with 9 bases between the two germline ends. Germline-derived CDR1 and CDR2 are SGHDN and FVKESK. The CDR3 totals 14 residues. CDR3 loop: CASSQDRVGYGYTF. The CDR3 DNA reads as TGTGCCAGCAGCCAAGACAGGGTGGGCTATGGCTACACCTTC.

The chain employs TRBV5-1 and TRBJ1-4; TRBD1 aligns across 8 bases. J lost 7 bases, V lost 3 bases, and 5 bases had no gene match. The V gene's germline CDR1 is SGHRS and CDR2 YFSETQ. The CDR3 is 14 residues long. The CDR3, as DNA: TGCGCCAGCAGCTCAGGGGGCCCCGGTGAAAAACTGTTTTTT. Its translation: CASSSGGPGEKLFF.

The chain carries TRBV9 and TRBJ2-3; 10 bases fit TRBD2. There are 16 residues in the CDR3. Looked up from germline, CDR1 is SGDLS and CDR2 is YYNGEE. The trim removed 3 bases at V and 6 bases at J, leaving 10 bases unmatched. The CDR3 region is CASSGGASGSEDTQYF. The DNA for the CDR3 is TGTGCCAGCAGCGGTGGTGCTAGCGGGAGCGAGGATACGCAGTATTTT.

The chain is built from TRBV5-1 and TRBJ2-1; 12 nucleotides agree with TRBD2. This CDR3 region has 16 residues. The germline gives CDR1 SGHRS, CDR2 YFSETQ. Trimming at V came to 4 bases and at J to 8 bases, leaving 10 bases not matched to a gene. The CDR3 here is CASSITGLAGIYEQFF. The CDR3 DNA reads as TGCGCCAGCAGCATAACGGGACTAGCGGGTATCTATGAGCAGTTCTTC.

The rearrangement links TRBV7-2 to TRBJ1-5, with a possible D match to TRBD1 (5 bases). CDR1 and CDR2 from the germline V gene are SGHTA and FQGNSA. The CDR3 has 14 residues. The ends were cut back, 1 base at V and 7 bases at J, with 11 bases in the middle. The DNA of the CDR3 is TGTGCCAGCAGCTTAGAGGCGGGGCGACAGCCCCAGCATTTT. It yields the protein CASSLEAGRQPQHF.

The genes are TRBV7-2 and TRBJ2-7; 9 bases map to TRBD2. The V and J ends lost 3 bases and 4 bases, in that order; junction bases with no gene match: 7. Germline lookup yields CDR1 SGHTA and CDR2 FQGNSA. There are 15 residues in the CDR3. The DNA for the CDR3 is TGTGCCAGCAGCTTCGGACTAGCGAGGGGGTACGAGCAGTACTTC. It codes for CASSFGLARGYEQYF. Full variable domain (outside the CDR3, taken from reference TRBV7-2 and TRBJ2-7): GAGVSQSPSNKVTEKGKDVELRCDPISGHTALYWYRQSLGQGLEFLIYFQGNSAPDKSGLPSDRFSAERTGGSVSTLTIQRTQQEDSAVYLCASSFGLARGYEQYFGPGTRLTVT.

This chain uses TRBV30 with TRBJ1-4; 8 bases map to TRBD1. The junction had 7 bases not matched to a gene; V was cut back by 2 bases and J by 8 bases. From germline, CDR1 is GTSNPN and CDR2 SVGIG (reference sequence). The length of the CDR3 is 14 residues. The CDR3 loop reads CAWSSGQGGEKLFF. The CDR3 nucleotides are TGTGCCTGGAGTTCAGGACAGGGAGGAGAAAAACTGTTTTTT.

This clone was seen just once. V and J are TRBV19 and TRBJ2-1, with TRBD1 identical over 10 bases. The ends lost 1 base at V and 10 bases at J; junction bases unmatched: 4. The CDR3 runs to 14 residues. Per germline, CDR1 LNHDA and CDR2 SQIVND (reference sequence). This chain's CDR3 is CASSIGGQGKEQFF. The CDR3 nucleotides read TGTGCCAGTAGTATAGGGGGACAGGGGAAAGAGCAGTTCTTC.

CDR3 sequence: CASSFSTGGLETQYF. CDR3 nucleotides: TGTGCCAGCAGCTTCTCCACAGGGGGCTTGGAGACCCAGTACTTC. V gene TRBV7-2 combines with J gene TRBJ2-5, with 9 bases fitting TRBD1. This CDR3 region has 15 residues. The ends lost 3 bases at V and 5 bases at J; junction bases unmatched: 7. CDR1 and CDR2 from the germline V gene are SGHTA and FQGNSA.

This clone was observed a few times. Other DNA sequences in this specimen translate into the identical CDR3. V is TRBV30 and J is TRBJ1-1; D gene unclear. The germline V and J ends were trimmed by 0 bases and 0 bases, with 5 bases remaining between them. Germline CDR1 is GTSNPN and CDR2 is SVGIG (reference sequence). The CDR3 has 13 amino acids. The CDR3 DNA reads as TGTGCCTGGAGTGTAGCCCTGAACACTGAAGCTTTCTTT. Encoded protein: CAWSVALNTEAFF.

This rearrangement joins TRBV9 to TRBJ1-3; D may be TRBD1 (5 bases). This CDR3 comprises 16 residues. Germline CDR1 SGDLS, CDR2 YYNGEE. V was cut by 4 bases and J by 0 bases, with 14 bases left in between. The CDR3 DNA sequence: TGTGCCAGCAGCCAGCCGGGACCGCGCTCTGGAAACACCATATATTTT. Residues: CASSQPGPRSGNTIYF.

The chain is built from TRBV9 and TRBJ2-7; D remains unclear. Trimming stripped 0 bases from V and 5 bases from J, with 9 bases between. The CDR3 sequence is 13 residues long. Germline CDR1 and CDR2: SGDLS and YYNGEE. CDR3 in amino acids: CASSVAIRDEQYF. Written as DNA, the CDR3 is TGTGCCAGCAGCGTAGCAATAAGGGACGAGCAGTACTTC.

The chain links TRBV10-1 to TRBJ2-7; D possibly corresponds to TRBD1 (5 bases). The CDR3 contains 15 residues. V lost 2 bases, J lost 5 bases, and 16 bases lay in between. Germline lookup yields CDR1 WNHNN and CDR2 SYGVQD (reference sequence). The CDR3 coding sequence is TGCGCCAGCAGTGAGCCAGGGCAGGGTCCTAACGAGCAGTACTTC. Protein sequence: CASSEPGQGPNEQYF.

This chain uses TRBV5-1 with TRBJ2-1; 16 positions agree with TRBD2. Trimming removed 4 bases from V and 4 bases from J; junction bases left unmatched: 5. This CDR3 comprises 17 residues. Germline values: CDR1 SGHRS, CDR2 YFSETQ. CDR3 amino acids: CASSSGTSGRGYNEQFF. The CDR3 coding sequence is TGCGCCAGCAGCAGCGGGACTAGCGGGAGGGGGTACAATGAGCAGTTCTTC.

This chain uses TRBV5-1 with TRBJ2-7; TRBD1 aligns across 7 bases. Unmatched junction bases numbered 5, after V lost 0 bases and J lost 5 bases. Germline lookup yields CDR1 SGHRS and CDR2 YFSETQ. The CDR3 length is 14 residues. This CDR3 is CASSLVSRGNEQYF. The CDR3 DNA reads TGCGCCAGCAGCTTGGTCAGCAGGGGGAACGAGCAGTACTTC.

CDR3 amino acids: CASSLELVKNTGELFF. The CDR3 region has the DNA TGTGCCAGCAGCTTGGAACTAGTCAAGAACACCGGGGAGCTGTTTTTT. J is TRBJ2-2 and V is TRBV5-6, with a weak D call TRBD2 (5 bases). The CDR3 covers 16 residues. The germline gives CDR1 SGHDT, CDR2 YYEEEE. Deletions cut 0 bases from V and 1 base from J, with 10 bases between.

V usage is TRBV6-6 and J usage is TRBJ2-6; D gene uncertain. CDR1 is MNHNY, CDR2 SVGAGI, per germline (reference sequence). The CDR3 is 12 amino acids. Trimming took 7 bases from V and 9 from J, leaving 10 bases between them. The CDR3, as DNA: TGTGCCAGCAACCGTGGTCTCAACGTCCTGACTTTC. Protein: CASNRGLNVLTF.

The genes are TRBV6-1 and TRBJ1-5; a possible D gene is TRBD1 (6 bases). CDR1 is MNHNS, CDR2 SASEGT, per germline. The CDR3 has 15 amino acids. V was trimmed by 3 bases and J by 2 bases, leaving 11 bases between them. CDR3 sequence: CASSDSRTGNQPQHF. CDR3 coding DNA: TGTGCCAGCAGTGATTCCCGGACAGGCAATCAGCCCCAGCATTTT.

V usage is TRBV5-5 and J usage is TRBJ2-5, with 12 bases matching TRBD2. Germline CDR1 is SGHKS and CDR2 is YYEKEE (reference sequence). CDR3 length equals 16 residues. V trimming: 5 bases; J trimming: 4 bases; junction bases outside the gene matches: 9. As DNA, the CDR3 is TGTGCCAGCAGTTTCTTGACTAGCGGGAGTAGAGAGACCCAGTACTTC. The encoded protein is CASSFLTSGSRETQYF.

The chain is built from TRBV6-5 and TRBJ2-2, with D perhaps matching TRBD2 (5 bases). The CDR3 covers 14 residues. Per germline, CDR1 MNHEY and CDR2 SVGAGI. With 7 bases removed from V and 5 bases from J, the gap between germline ends came to 14 bases. CDR3 nucleotide sequence: TGTGCCAGCACCCTACGGGGTGGGACCGGGGAGCTGTTTTTT. This encodes CASTLRGGTGELFF.

The chain joins TRBV5-1 to TRBJ1-1; D is ambiguous. Trimming shortened V by 4 bases and J by 1 base, and 5 bases separated the two germline ends. The CDR3 covers 12 residues. Germline V lookup: CDR1 SGHRS, CDR2 YFSETQ. The CDR3: CASSTANTEAFF. The CDR3 DNA reads as TGCGCCAGCAGCACCGCGAACACTGAAGCTTTCTTT.

This chain uses TRBV19 with TRBJ2-1, with D tentatively TRBD1 (5 bases). This CDR3 is 14 amino acids long. V lost 4 bases, J lost 2 bases, and 9 bases lay in between. Germline V CDR1 and CDR2: LNHDA, SQIVND (reference sequence). This chain's CDR3 is CASSNSGPYNEQFF. The CDR3 bases are TGTGCCAGTAGTAATTCAGGGCCCTACAATGAGCAGTTCTTC.

The genes are TRBV24-1 and TRBJ2-5; no clear D. Trimming took off 6 bases at V and 3 bases at J, with 4 bases between the two ends. The CDR3 spans 11 residues. Germline-derived CDR1 and CDR2 are KGHDR and SFDVKD. The CDR3 DNA is TGTGCCACCAGTTTTGAAGAGACCCAGTACTTC. Translated: CATSFEETQYF.